This TCR beta chain was profiled in a study of blood T cell repertoires in COVID-19. Looking at the study overall: Acute and convalescent COVID-19 samples came from the United States, Italy and Spain. PBMCs, B-cell-depleted T cells, or T cells were the source of the cDNA or gDNA that made up the material.

As originally analysed: Reference gene primer amplification gave nucleated cell count estimates. Sequencing was performed with immunoSEQ multiplex PCR; in TCRdb, only in-frame clones are kept and a portion is missing. V and J calls and clone size follow that table, whereas D and trimming were derived from the DNA. This table has roughly 200,000 clones, approximately 86% appearing once. Per germline, CDR1 SGHAT and CDR2 FQDESV (reference sequence). Trimming cost V 7 bases and J 5 bases; bases outside gene matches: 11. The CDR3 totals 15 residues. Individuals in the exposed group had encountered a COVID-19 case within 2 weeks preceding study entry.

The TCR originated in a woman aged 25-40 years who had been exposed to COVID-19. The gene calls are TRBV11-1 and TRBJ2-5; 9 nucleotides match TRBD1. Material for sequencing was PBMCs or T cells enriched from blood (not recorded which). CDR3 protein: CASTSTGGVDETQYF. The CDR3 DNA follows: TGTGCCAGCACCTCAACAGGGGGCGTCGACGAGACCCAGTACTTC.